This T cell receptor beta chain was identified during a study of OX40 agonist ivuxolimab in advanced cancers. About the study: Three patients showed partial responses: one hepatocellular carcinoma and two cutaneous melanoma cases.

Study-level findings and limits: People who partly responded at 0.1-3.0 mg/kg had some of the least clonal expansion seen. Expanded clones were, on average, more numerous in CD8+ T cells than in CD4+.

This clone was found once. No antigen is known for it. Repertoires were generated with immunoSEQ multiplex PCR, while TCRdb's copy carries only in-frame clones and drops some. The sample contains 75,000 to 90,000 clones, roughly 92% of which appear only once. The CDR3 loop spans 16 amino acids. V lost 3 bases and J lost 0, with 12 bases in between. Germline loops: CDR1 LNHDA, CDR2 SQIVND (reference sequence). This sequence was found in an adult with an advanced solid tumor such as melanoma, head and neck, liver or kidney cancer. The gene calls are TRBV19 and TRBJ1-5; no firm D call. The sequencing here drew on CD4+ or CD8+ T cells sorted from blood, taken in a trial of the OX40 agonist ivuxolimab. The CDR3 DNA sequence: TGTGCCAGTAGTATGTCGACGGCGTATAGCAATCAGCCCCAGCATTTT. Protein product: CASSMSTAYSNQPQHF.